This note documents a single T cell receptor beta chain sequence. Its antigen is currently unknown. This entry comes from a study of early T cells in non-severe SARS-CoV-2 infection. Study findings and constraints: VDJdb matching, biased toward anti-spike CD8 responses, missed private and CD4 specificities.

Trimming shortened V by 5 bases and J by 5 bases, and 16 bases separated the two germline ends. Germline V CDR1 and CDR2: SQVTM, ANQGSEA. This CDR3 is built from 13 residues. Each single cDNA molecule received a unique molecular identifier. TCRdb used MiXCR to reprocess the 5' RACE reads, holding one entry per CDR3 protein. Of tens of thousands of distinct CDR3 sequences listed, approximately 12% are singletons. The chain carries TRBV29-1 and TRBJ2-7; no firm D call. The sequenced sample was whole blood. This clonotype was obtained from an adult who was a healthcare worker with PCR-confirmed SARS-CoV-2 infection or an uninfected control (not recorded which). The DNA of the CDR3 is TGCAGCGTTACCGGCCGATTGCTCCACGAGCAGTACTTC. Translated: CSVTGRLLHEQYF.